This T cell receptor (beta chain) was recorded in a study of CD8 T cells in ankylosing spondylitis. This clonotype was seen more than once but under ten times. Its antigen is unknown. The study's findings and limits: Disease-linked clones were reportedly significantly enriched in matched ankylosing spondylitis synovial fluid. Typical of ankylosing spondylitis blood, it appeared, was a TCR beta motif of eight highly homologous variants.

With molecular barcodes, quantitative 5'-RACE was used to make the TCR beta libraries. TCRdb re-called the 5' RACE reads with MiXCR, one entry per CDR3 protein. Of approximately 350,000 distinct CDR3 sequences listed, 20% to 25% were seen once; the top ten hold less than 15%. Germline V lookup: CDR1 SNHLY, CDR2 FYNNEI. V lost 6 bases and J lost 0, with 9 bases in between. The CDR3 spans 15 residues. Sequenced material: blood, either unsorted or a sorted T cell fraction (not recorded which). The chain joins TRBV2 to TRBJ1-6; D is perhaps TRBD1 (6 bases). This sequence originates from a male donor with ankylosing spondylitis or in good health (not recorded which). The CDR3 DNA reads as TGTGCCAGCAGAGCGGACAGCTCCTATAATTCACCCCTCCACTTT. Protein: CASRADSSYNSPLHF. Variable domain in full (rest from reference TRBV2 and TRBJ1-6): EPEVTQTPSHQVTQMGQEVILRCVPISNHLYFYWYRQILGQKVEFLVSFYNNEISEKSEIFDDQFSVERPDGSNFTLKIRSTKLEDSAMYFCASRADSSYNSPLHFGNGTRLTVT.